Listed below are T cell receptor beta chains from one sample, sequenced in a study of T cell responses to AZD1222 COVID-19 vaccine. Sequenced by immunoSEQ multiplex PCR; TCRdb stores in-frame clones only, minus some. Of roughly 180,000 clones in the sample, around 88% were seen once. The sample consisted of peripheral blood, taken on day 0 of AZD1222 vaccination. Source of these receptors: an adult in good health. CDR3s include the opening cysteine and the closing phenylalanine or tryptophan. Fields, in order: V gene, J gene, clone size, D gene, CDR3 DNA, CDR3 protein. D genes are given only for firm matches. Size is stated for part of the rows, as once, few or many counts, or as a class when the clone is expanded.

v_call: TRBV6-6
j_call: TRBJ1-3
clone_size: NA
d_call: NA
cdr3_nt: TGTGCCAGCAGTTACATGGTTGGTACTGGAAACACCATATATTTT
cdr3_aa: CASSYMVGTGNTIYF

v_call: TRBV19
j_call: TRBJ2-7
clone_size: NA
d_call: TRBD1
cdr3_nt: TGTGCCAGTAGCCCACAGGGGGCTAACAGGTACGAGCAGTACTTC
cdr3_aa: CASSPQGANRYEQYF

v_call: TRBV25-1
j_call: TRBJ2-1
clone_size: NA
d_call: TRBD1
cdr3_nt: TGTGCCAGCAGTGAATATATTCTCCAGGGGGCCAACAATGAGCAGTTCTTC
cdr3_aa: CASSEYILQGANNEQFF

v_call: TRBV28
j_call: TRBJ1-2
clone_size: NA
d_call: NA
cdr3_nt: TGTGCCAGCAGCCCAAGGAGCTATGGCTACACCTTC
cdr3_aa: CASSPRSYGYTF

v_call: TRBV6-4
j_call: TRBJ1-5
clone_size: NA
d_call: NA
cdr3_nt: TGTGCCAGCAGTACAGGGAGCAATCAGCCCCAGCATTTT
cdr3_aa: CASSTGSNQPQHF

v_call: TRBV30
j_call: TRBJ2-7
clone_size: NA
d_call: NA
cdr3_nt: TGTGCCTGCCCGGGACTTTCTTCCAGGGAGCAGTACTTC
cdr3_aa: CACPGLSSREQYF

v_call: TRBV5-6
j_call: TRBJ2-3
clone_size: NA
d_call: NA
cdr3_nt: TGTGCCAGCAGCTTGGTAGATGGTACGCAGTATTTT
cdr3_aa: CASSLVDGTQYF

v_call: TRBV9
j_call: TRBJ2-3
clone_size: NA
d_call: NA
cdr3_nt: TGTGCCAGCAGCGTATCTACTAGCACAGATACGCAGTATTTT
cdr3_aa: CASSVSTSTDTQYF

v_call: TRBV7-7
j_call: TRBJ2-5
clone_size: NA
d_call: TRBD2
cdr3_nt: TGTGCTAGCAGCTTAGGAGGAGCGGGGATACACCAAGAGACCCAGTACTTC
cdr3_aa: CASSLGGAGIHQETQYF

v_call: TRBV7-9
j_call: TRBJ1-4
clone_size: once
d_call: NA
cdr3_nt: TGTGCCAGCAGCTTCGGACAAGTTAATGAAAAACTGTTTTTT
cdr3_aa: CASSFGQVNEKLFF

v_call: TRBV7-8
j_call: TRBJ1-1
clone_size: NA
d_call: NA
cdr3_nt: TGTGCCAGCAGCTTAGTGCGACCGGGACGGAGGAACACTGAAGCTTTCTTT
cdr3_aa: CASSLVRPGRRNTEAFF

v_call: TRBV7-3
j_call: TRBJ2-5
clone_size: NA
d_call: NA
cdr3_nt: TGTGCCAGCAGCTCCGAACGGCAAGAGACCCAGTACTTC
cdr3_aa: CASSSERQETQYF

v_call: TRBV30
j_call: TRBJ2-3
clone_size: NA
d_call: NA
cdr3_nt: TGTGCCTGTGAGGAGTTGACAGATACGCAGTATTTT
cdr3_aa: CACEELTDTQYF

v_call: TRBV5-1
j_call: TRBJ2-7
clone_size: NA
d_call: NA
cdr3_nt: TGCGCCAGCAGCTTGGACGCCCTAGCGAGCTCCTACGAGCAGTACTTC
cdr3_aa: CASSLDALASSYEQYF

v_call: TRBV28
j_call: TRBJ2-5
clone_size: NA
d_call: NA
cdr3_nt: TGTGCCAGCAGTTCCCCAGGGATGCGGGAGACCCAGTACTTC
cdr3_aa: CASSSPGMRETQYF

v_call: TRBV29-1
j_call: TRBJ2-7
clone_size: once
d_call: TRBD1
cdr3_nt: TGCAGCGTTGAGGACAGGGAAGTCGAGCAGTACTTC
cdr3_aa: CSVEDREVEQYF

v_call: TRBV14
j_call: TRBJ2-7
clone_size: NA
d_call: NA
cdr3_nt: TGTGCCAGCAGCCCGGGGTACGAGCAGTACTTC
cdr3_aa: CASSPGYEQYF

v_call: TRBV19
j_call: TRBJ1-1
clone_size: NA
d_call: NA
cdr3_nt: TGTGCCAGTAGTAATCAGATGAACACTGAAGCTTTCTTT
cdr3_aa: CASSNQMNTEAFF

v_call: TRBV7-9
j_call: TRBJ1-1
clone_size: NA
d_call: NA
cdr3_nt: TGTGCCAGCAGCTTAGTGTCCGACCCTGAAGCTTTCTTT
cdr3_aa: CASSLVSDPEAFF

v_call: TRBV7-3
j_call: TRBJ2-3
clone_size: NA
d_call: NA
cdr3_nt: TGTGCCAGCAGCCCGCTTGGCAGGGCAAAGACTAGCACAGATACGCAGTATTTT
cdr3_aa: CASSPLGRAKTSTDTQYF

v_call: TRBV7-6
j_call: TRBJ2-5
clone_size: NA
d_call: NA
cdr3_nt: TGTGCCAGCCGCGACCGAGAGACCCAGTACTTC
cdr3_aa: CASRDRETQYF

v_call: TRBV9
j_call: TRBJ1-1
clone_size: NA
d_call: NA
cdr3_nt: TGTGCCAGCAGCGTAGGAGGGGACGCGAACACTGAAGCTTTCTTT
cdr3_aa: CASSVGGDANTEAFF

v_call: TRBV6-4
j_call: TRBJ2-2
clone_size: few
d_call: NA
cdr3_nt: TGTGCCAGCAGTGAAACTAGCACCGGGGAGCTGTTTTTT
cdr3_aa: CASSETSTGELFF

v_call: TRBV6-4
j_call: TRBJ2-3
clone_size: NA
d_call: NA
cdr3_nt: TGTGCCAGCAGTGACTCGCATGGGGGCGTAGATACGCAGTATTTT
cdr3_aa: CASSDSHGGVDTQYF

v_call: TRBV5-4
j_call: TRBJ1-1
clone_size: NA
d_call: NA
cdr3_nt: TGTGCCAGCAGCTGGGAGGTAATTGGGAACACTGAAGCTTTCTTT
cdr3_aa: CASSWEVIGNTEAFF

v_call: TRBV28
j_call: TRBJ2-3
clone_size: NA
d_call: NA
cdr3_nt: TGTGCCAGCAGTTTAAGAGGGTCCACAGATACGCAGTATTTT
cdr3_aa: CASSLRGSTDTQYF

v_call: TRBV18
j_call: TRBJ1-6
clone_size: NA
d_call: TRBD1
cdr3_nt: TGTGCCAGCTCACGATGGACAGGGAGTGATTCACCCCTCCACTTT
cdr3_aa: CASSRWTGSDSPLHF

v_call: TRBV5-5
j_call: TRBJ1-4
clone_size: NA
d_call: NA
cdr3_nt: TGTGCCAGCAGCCGGACCCATGGAACTAATGAAAAACTGTTTTTT
cdr3_aa: CASSRTHGTNEKLFF

v_call: TRBV7-9
j_call: TRBJ1-4
clone_size: once
d_call: NA
cdr3_nt: TGTGCCAGCAGTCGTTCTTCGTCGGAGGAAAAACTGTTTTTT
cdr3_aa: CASSRSSSEEKLFF

v_call: TRBV29-1
j_call: TRBJ1-4
clone_size: NA
d_call: TRBD1
cdr3_nt: TGCAGCGCCGATGACGGACAGGGACGTGAAAAACTGTTTTTT
cdr3_aa: CSADDGQGREKLFF

v_call: TRBV5-4
j_call: TRBJ2-7
clone_size: NA
d_call: NA
cdr3_nt: TGTGCCAGCAGCTTTGCCAGGGCGACCTACGAGCAGTACTTC
cdr3_aa: CASSFARATYEQYF

v_call: TRBV7-2
j_call: TRBJ2-3
clone_size: NA
d_call: NA
cdr3_nt: TGTGCTTGGGAGGAGGGGGCAGTAGATACGCAGTATTTT
cdr3_aa: CAWEEGAVDTQYF

v_call: TRBV5-4
j_call: TRBJ1-5
clone_size: NA
d_call: NA
cdr3_nt: TGTGCCAGCAGCTTGGGAAGGGGCAATCAGCCCCAGCATTTT
cdr3_aa: CASSLGRGNQPQHF

v_call: TRBV7-9
j_call: TRBJ2-2
clone_size: NA
d_call: TRBD2
cdr3_nt: TGTGCCAGCAACTCCCCTGCGGGAGGGGACACCGGGGAGCTGTTTTTT
cdr3_aa: CASNSPAGGDTGELFF

v_call: TRBV9
j_call: TRBJ2-3
clone_size: NA
d_call: TRBD2
cdr3_nt: TGTGCCAGCAGCGTGGGGTTAGCGGGTGATACGCAGTATTTT
cdr3_aa: CASSVGLAGDTQYF

v_call: TRBV9
j_call: TRBJ1-5
clone_size: NA
d_call: NA
cdr3_nt: TGTGCCAGCAGCGTCGGGGATAGCAATCAGCCCCAGCATTTT
cdr3_aa: CASSVGDSNQPQHF

v_call: TRBV3-1/TRBV3-2
j_call: TRBJ2-3
clone_size: NA
d_call: TRBD1
cdr3_nt: TGTGCCAGCAGCCAAGAAGGGACAGGGGTGTACGGAGATACGCAGTATTTT
cdr3_aa: CASSQEGTGVYGDTQYF

v_call: TRBV12-3/TRBV12-4
j_call: TRBJ1-5
clone_size: few
d_call: NA
cdr3_nt: TGTGCCAGCAGACAAAGGGCAGACCAGCCCCAGCATTTT
cdr3_aa: CASRQRADQPQHF

v_call: TRBV5-4
j_call: TRBJ2-7
clone_size: NA
d_call: NA
cdr3_nt: TGTGCCAGCAGCTTGGGGTACGAGCAGTACTTC
cdr3_aa: CASSLGYEQYF

v_call: TRBV7-8
j_call: TRBJ2-7
clone_size: many
d_call: NA
cdr3_nt: TGTGCCAGCAGTTCCTCAGTAGGGGACTTCTACGAGCAGTACTTC
cdr3_aa: CASSSSVGDFYEQYF

v_call: TRBV2
j_call: TRBJ2-5
clone_size: NA
d_call: NA
cdr3_nt: TGTGCCAGCAGTTTCCCGGGACAACAAGAGACCCAGTACTTC
cdr3_aa: CASSFPGQQETQYF

v_call: TRBV13
j_call: TRBJ2-3
clone_size: NA
d_call: TRBD2
cdr3_nt: TGTGCCAGCAGCTTAGCAGCGGGGGGGATCACAGATACGCAGTATTTT
cdr3_aa: CASSLAAGGITDTQYF

v_call: TRBV6-5
j_call: TRBJ2-5
clone_size: NA
d_call: NA
cdr3_nt: TGTGCCAGCAGCCTACAGGGGGGGGCGACCCAGTACTTC
cdr3_aa: CASSLQGGATQYF

v_call: TRBV6-2/TRBV6-3
j_call: TRBJ2-6
clone_size: few
d_call: NA
cdr3_nt: TGTGCCAGCAGTGGACAATCTGGGGCCAACGTCCTGACTTTC
cdr3_aa: CASSGQSGANVLTF

v_call: TRBV18
j_call: TRBJ2-1
clone_size: NA
d_call: TRBD1
cdr3_nt: TGTGCCAGCTCACTTGACAGGGGGTTCTACAATGAGCAGTTCTTC
cdr3_aa: CASSLDRGFYNEQFF

v_call: TRBV28
j_call: TRBJ2-5
clone_size: NA
d_call: NA
cdr3_nt: TGTGCCAGCAGTTTAGGGATGGGGATAGAGACCCAGTACTTC
cdr3_aa: CASSLGMGIETQYF

v_call: TRBV20-1
j_call: TRBJ1-2
clone_size: NA
d_call: NA
cdr3_nt: TGCAGTGCTAGCCCGAAAGGGGGCACCTTC
cdr3_aa: CSASPKGGTF

v_call: TRBV4-1
j_call: TRBJ2-3
clone_size: NA
d_call: NA
cdr3_nt: TGCGCCAGCAGCCAAGATATGGCTGAATTTACGCAGTATTTT
cdr3_aa: CASSQDMAEFTQYF